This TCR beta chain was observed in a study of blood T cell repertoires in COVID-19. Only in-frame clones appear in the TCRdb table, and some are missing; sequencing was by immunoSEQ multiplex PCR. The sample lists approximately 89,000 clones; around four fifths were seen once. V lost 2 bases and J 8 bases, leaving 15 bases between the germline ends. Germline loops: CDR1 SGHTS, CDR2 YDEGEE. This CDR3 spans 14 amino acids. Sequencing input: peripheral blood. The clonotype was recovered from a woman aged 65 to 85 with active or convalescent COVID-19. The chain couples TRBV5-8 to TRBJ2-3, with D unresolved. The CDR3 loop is CASSFFPVDGTQYF. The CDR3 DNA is TGTGCCAGCAGCTTCTTCCCGGTCGATGGTACGCAGTATTTT. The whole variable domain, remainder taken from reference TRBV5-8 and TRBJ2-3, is EAGVTQSPTHLIKTRGQQATLRCSPISGHTSVYWYQQALGLGLQFLLWYDEGEERNRGNFPPRFSGRQFPNYSSELNVNALELEDSALYLCASSFFPVDGTQYFGPGTRLTVL.